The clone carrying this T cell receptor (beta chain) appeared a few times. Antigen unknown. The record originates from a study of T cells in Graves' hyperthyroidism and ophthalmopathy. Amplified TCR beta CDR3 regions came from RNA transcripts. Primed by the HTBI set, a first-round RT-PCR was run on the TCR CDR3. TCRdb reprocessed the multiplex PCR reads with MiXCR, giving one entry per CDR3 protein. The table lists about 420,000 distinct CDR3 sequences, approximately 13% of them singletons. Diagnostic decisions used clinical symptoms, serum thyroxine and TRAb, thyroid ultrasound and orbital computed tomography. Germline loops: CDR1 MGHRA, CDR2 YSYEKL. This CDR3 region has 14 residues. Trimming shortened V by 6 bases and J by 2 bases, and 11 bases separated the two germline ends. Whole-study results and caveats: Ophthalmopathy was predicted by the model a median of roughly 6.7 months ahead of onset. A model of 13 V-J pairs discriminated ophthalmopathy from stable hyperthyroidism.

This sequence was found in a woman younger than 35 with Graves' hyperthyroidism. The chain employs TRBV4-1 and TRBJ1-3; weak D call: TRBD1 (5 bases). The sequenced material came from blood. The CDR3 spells CASRQMGAGNTIYF. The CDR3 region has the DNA TGCGCCAGCAGGCAAATGGGGGCTGGAAACACCATATATTTT.